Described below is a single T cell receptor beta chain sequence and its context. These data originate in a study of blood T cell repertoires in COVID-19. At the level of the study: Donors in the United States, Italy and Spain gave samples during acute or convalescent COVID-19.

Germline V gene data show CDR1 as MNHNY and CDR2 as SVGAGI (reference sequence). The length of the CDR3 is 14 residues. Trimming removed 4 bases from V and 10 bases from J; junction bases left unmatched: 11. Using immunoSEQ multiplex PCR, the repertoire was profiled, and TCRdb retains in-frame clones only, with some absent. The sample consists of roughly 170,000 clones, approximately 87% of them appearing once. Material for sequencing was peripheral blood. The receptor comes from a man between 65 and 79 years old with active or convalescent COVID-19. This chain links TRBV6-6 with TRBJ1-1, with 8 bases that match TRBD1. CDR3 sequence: CASSLRDRRLAAFF. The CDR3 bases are TGTGCCAGCAGTTTACGGGACAGGCGTTTGGCAGCTTTCTTT.